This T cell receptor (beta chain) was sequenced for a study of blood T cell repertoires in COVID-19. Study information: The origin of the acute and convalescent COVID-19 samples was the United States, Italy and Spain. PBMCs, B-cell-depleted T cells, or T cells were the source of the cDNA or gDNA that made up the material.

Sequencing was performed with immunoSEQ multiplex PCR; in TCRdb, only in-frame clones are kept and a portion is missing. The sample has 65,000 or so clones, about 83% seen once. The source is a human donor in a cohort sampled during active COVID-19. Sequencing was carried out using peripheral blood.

The CDR3 bases are TGTGCCAGCAGTGAAGGACCACCAGGGACCCAGTACTTC. This gives the protein CASSEGPPGTQYF. This chain uses TRBV2 with TRBJ2-5; D gene unclear. V lost 1 base to trimming and J lost 7 bases, with 10 bases between them. CDR1 SNHLY and CDR2 FYNNEI come from the germline V gene. The CDR3 spans 13 residues.